The source of this T cell receptor beta chain is a study of tumor-infiltrating lymphocytes in oesophageal squamous cell carcinoma. The CDR3 loop spans 14 amino acids. Trimming pared 7 bases from V and 2 bases from J, leaving 11 bases between. Germline V gene lookup returns CDR1 MDHEN and CDR2 SYDVKM. A single record per CDR3 protein comes from TCRdb applying MiXCR to the PCR reads. This table holds about 12,000 distinct CDR3 sequences, approximately 50% found once. The V gene is TRBV28, the J gene TRBJ2-2; the D gene is possibly TRBD1 (5 bases). The specimen sequenced was normal esophageal tissue next to the tumor. The receptor's source is a male donor with esophageal squamous cell carcinoma. This CDR3 is CASITDRNTGELFF. Written as DNA, the CDR3 is TGTGCCAGCATTACTGACAGAAACACCGGGGAGCTGTTTTTT.